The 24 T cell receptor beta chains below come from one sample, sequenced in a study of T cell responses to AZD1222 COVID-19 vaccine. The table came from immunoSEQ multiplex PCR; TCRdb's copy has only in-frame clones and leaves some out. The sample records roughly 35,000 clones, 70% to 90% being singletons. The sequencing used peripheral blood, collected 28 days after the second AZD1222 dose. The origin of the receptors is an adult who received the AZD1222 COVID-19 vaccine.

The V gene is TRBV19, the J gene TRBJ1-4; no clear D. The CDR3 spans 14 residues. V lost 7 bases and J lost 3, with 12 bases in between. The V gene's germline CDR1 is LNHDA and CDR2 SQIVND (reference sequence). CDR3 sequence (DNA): TGTGCCAGTAAGTGGGGAGCACCTAATGAAAAACTGTTTTTT. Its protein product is CASKWGAPNEKLFF.

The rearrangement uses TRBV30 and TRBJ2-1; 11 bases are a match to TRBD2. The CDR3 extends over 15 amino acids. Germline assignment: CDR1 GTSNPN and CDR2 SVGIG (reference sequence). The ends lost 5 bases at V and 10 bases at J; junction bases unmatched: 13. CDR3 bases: TGTGCCTGGGAGGGACGTAGCGGGAGGGCCGGGGAGCAGTTCTTC. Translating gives CAWEGRSGRAGEQFF.

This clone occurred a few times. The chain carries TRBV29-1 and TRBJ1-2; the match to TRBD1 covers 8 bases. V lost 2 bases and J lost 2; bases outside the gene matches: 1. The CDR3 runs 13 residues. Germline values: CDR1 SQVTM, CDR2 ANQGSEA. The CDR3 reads CSVETGGNYGYTF. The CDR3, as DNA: TGCAGCGTTGAAACAGGGGGAAACTATGGCTACACCTTC.

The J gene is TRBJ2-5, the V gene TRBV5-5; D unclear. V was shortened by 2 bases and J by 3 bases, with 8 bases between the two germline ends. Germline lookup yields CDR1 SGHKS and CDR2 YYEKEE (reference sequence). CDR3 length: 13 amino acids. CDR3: CASSFAPEETQYF. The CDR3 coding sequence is TGTGCCAGCAGCTTCGCCCCCGAAGAGACCCAGTACTTC.

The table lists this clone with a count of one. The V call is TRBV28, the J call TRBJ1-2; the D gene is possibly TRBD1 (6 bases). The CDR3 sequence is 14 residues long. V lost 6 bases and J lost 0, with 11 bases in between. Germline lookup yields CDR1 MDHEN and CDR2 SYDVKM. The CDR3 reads CASRTGGPNYGYTF. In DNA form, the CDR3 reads TGTGCCAGCAGGACAGGAGGGCCTAACTATGGCTACACCTTC.

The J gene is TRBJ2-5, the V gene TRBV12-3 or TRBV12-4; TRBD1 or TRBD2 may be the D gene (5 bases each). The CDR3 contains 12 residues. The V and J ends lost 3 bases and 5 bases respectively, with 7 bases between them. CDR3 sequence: CASSLRGETQYF. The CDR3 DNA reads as TGTGCCAGCAGTTTGAGGGGCGAGACCCAGTACTTC.

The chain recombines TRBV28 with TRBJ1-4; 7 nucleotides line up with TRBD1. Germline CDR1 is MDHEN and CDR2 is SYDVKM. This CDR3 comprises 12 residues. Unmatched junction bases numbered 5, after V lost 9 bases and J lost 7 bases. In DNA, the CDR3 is TGTGCCAGTCTGGGACAGCCTGAAAAACTGTTTTTT. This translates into CASLGQPEKLFF.

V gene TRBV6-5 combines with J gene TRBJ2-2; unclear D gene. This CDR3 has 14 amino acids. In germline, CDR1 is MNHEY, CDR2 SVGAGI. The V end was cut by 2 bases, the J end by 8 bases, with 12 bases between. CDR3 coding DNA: TGTGCCAGCAGTTACGGATATCAACGAGGGGAGCTGTTTTTT. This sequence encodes CASSYGYQRGELFF.

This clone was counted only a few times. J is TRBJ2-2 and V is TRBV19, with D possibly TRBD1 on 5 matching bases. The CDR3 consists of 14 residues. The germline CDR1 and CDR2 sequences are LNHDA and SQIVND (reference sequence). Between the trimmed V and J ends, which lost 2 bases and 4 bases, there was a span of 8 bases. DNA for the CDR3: TGTGCCAGTAGTATAACAGGTCTCACCGGGGAGCTGTTTTTT. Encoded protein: CASSITGLTGELFF.

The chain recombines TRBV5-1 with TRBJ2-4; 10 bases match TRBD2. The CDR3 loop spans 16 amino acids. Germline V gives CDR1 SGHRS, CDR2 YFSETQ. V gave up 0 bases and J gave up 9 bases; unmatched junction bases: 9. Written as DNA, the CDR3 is TGCGCCAGCAGCTTGGCCCCTAGCGGGAGCATGTTCATTCAGTACTTC. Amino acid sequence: CASSLAPSGSMFIQYF.

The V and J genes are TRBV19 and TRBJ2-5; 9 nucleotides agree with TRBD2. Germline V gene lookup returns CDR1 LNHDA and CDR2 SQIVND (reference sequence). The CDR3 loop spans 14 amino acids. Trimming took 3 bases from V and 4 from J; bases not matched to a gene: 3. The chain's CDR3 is CASSISAGGETQYF. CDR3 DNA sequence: TGTGCCAGTAGTATCTCAGCGGGGGGAGAGACCCAGTACTTC. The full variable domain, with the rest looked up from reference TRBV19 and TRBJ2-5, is DGGITQSPKYLFRKEGQNVTLSCEQNLNHDAMYWYRQDPGQGLRLIYYSQIVNDFQKGDIAEGYSVSREKKESFPLTVTSAQKNPTAFYLCASSISAGGETQYFGPGTRLLVL.

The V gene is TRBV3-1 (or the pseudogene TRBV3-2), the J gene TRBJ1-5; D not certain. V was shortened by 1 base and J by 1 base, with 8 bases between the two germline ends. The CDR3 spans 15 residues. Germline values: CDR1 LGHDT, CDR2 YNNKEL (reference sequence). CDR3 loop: CASSQGWASNQPQHF. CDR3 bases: TGTGCCAGCAGCCAAGGTTGGGCAAGCAATCAGCCCCAGCATTTT.

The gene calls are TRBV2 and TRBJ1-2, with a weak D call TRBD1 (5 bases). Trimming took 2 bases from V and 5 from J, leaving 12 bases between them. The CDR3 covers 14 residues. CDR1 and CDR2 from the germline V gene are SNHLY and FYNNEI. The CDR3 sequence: CASSEQGGAYGYTF. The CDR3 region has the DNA TGTGCCAGCAGTGAACAGGGTGGGGCTTATGGCTACACCTTC.

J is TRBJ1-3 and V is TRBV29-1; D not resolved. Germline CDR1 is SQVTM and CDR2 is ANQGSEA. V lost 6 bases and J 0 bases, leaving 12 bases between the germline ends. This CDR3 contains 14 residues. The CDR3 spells CSVAGSTSGNTIYF. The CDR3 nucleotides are TGCAGCGTCGCCGGCTCGACCTCTGGAAACACCATATATTTT.

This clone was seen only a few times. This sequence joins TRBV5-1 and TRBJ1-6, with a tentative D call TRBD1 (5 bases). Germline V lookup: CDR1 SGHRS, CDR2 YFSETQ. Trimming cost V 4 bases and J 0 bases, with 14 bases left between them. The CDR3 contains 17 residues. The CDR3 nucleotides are TGCGCCAGCAGCAGACAGACGCTCAGCTCCTATAATTCACCCCTCCACTTT. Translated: CASSRQTLSSYNSPLHF. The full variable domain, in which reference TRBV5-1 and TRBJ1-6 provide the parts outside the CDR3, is KAGVTQTPRYLIKTRGQQVTLSCSPISGHRSVSWYQQTPGQGLQFLFEYFSETQRNKGNFPGRFSGRQFSNSRSEMNVSTLELGDSALYLCASSRQTLSSYNSPLHFGNGTRLTVT.

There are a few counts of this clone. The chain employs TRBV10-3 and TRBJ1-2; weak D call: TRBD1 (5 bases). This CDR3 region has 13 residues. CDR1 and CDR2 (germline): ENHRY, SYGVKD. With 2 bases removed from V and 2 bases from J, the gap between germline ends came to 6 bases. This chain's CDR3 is CAISEGQNYGYTF. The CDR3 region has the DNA TGTGCCATCAGTGAGGGACAAAACTATGGCTACACCTTC.

The CDR3 bases are TGCGCCAGCAGTACTGGGACAGGGACAGATACGCAGTATTTT. Translation gives CASSTGTGTDTQYF. The chain couples TRBV5-1 to TRBJ2-3; 9 bases are a match to TRBD1. The CDR3 is made up of 14 amino acids. Germline V gene data show CDR1 as SGHRS and CDR2 as YFSETQ. V gave up 5 bases and J gave up 3 bases; unmatched junction bases: 4.

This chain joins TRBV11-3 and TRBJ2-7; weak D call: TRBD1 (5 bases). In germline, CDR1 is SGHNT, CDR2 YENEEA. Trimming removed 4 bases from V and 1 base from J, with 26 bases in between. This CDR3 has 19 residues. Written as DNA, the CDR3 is TGTGCCAGCAGCTGTAGGTGGGGCTACTTAATACGCGTGTCCTACGAGCAGTACTTC. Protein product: CASSCRWGYLIRVSYEQYF. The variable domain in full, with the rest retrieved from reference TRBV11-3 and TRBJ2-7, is EAGVVQSPRYKIIEKKQPVAFWCNPISGHNTLYWYLQNLGQGPELLIRYENEEAVDDSQLPKDRFSAERLKGVDSTLKIQPAELGDSAVYLCASSCRWGYLIRVSYEQYFGPGTRLTVT.

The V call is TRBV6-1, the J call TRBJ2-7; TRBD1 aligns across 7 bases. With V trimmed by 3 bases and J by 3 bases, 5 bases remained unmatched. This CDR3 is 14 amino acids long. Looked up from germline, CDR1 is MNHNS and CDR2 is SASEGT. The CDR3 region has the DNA TGTGCCAGCAGTGAGCATGACAGGGACTACGAGCAGTACTTC. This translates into CASSEHDRDYEQYF.

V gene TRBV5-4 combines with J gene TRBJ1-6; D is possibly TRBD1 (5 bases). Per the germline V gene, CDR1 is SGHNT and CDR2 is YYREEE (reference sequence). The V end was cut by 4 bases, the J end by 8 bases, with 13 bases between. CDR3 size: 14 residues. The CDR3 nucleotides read TGTGCCAGCAGCCTCGCGGGGGTTGATTCACCCCTCCACTTT. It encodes CASSLAGVDSPLHF.

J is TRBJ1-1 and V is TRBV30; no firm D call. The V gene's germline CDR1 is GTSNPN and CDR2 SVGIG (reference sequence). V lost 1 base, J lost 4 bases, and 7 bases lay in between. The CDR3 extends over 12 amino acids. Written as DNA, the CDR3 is TGTGCCTGGAGTGATGAGGGCACTGAAGCTTTCTTT. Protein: CAWSDEGTEAFF.

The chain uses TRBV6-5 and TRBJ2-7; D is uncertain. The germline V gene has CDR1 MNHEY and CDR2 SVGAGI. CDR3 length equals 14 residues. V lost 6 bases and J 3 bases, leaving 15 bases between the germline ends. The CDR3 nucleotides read TGTGCCAGCAGCCGATTTTCCAGAAACTACGAGCAGTACTTC. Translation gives CASSRFSRNYEQYF.

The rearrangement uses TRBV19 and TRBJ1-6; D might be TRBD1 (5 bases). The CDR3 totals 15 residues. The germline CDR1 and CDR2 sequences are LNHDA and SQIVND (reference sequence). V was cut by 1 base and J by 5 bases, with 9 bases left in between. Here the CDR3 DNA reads TGTGCCAGTAGTATAGGGGGACCGAATAATTCACCCCTCCACTTT. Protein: CASSIGGPNNSPLHF.

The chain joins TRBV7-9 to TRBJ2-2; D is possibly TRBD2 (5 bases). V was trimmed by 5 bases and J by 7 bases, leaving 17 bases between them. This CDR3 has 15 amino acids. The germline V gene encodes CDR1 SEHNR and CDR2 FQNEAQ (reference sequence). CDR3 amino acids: CASSREGSRHGELFF. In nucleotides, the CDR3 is TGTGCCAGCAGCCGGGAAGGGTCGCGTCACGGGGAGCTGTTTTTT.